There are a few counts of the clone carrying this TCR beta chain. As yet, its antigen is unknown. These data originate in a study of CD8 T cells in ankylosing spondylitis. This CDR3 comprises 15 residues. V was shortened by 2 bases and J by 5 bases, with 13 bases between the two germline ends. From germline, CDR1 is LNHDA and CDR2 SQIVND (reference sequence). General study results and limits: There was reportedly significant enrichment of clones that were disease-linked in matched ankylosing spondylitis synovial fluid. In reactive arthritis synovial fluid and blood, some motif variants had been reported before. What appeared characteristic of ankylosing spondylitis blood was a TCR beta motif of eight highly homologous variants. CD8+ disease-linked clones were present at relatively low frequencies in blood.

The authors made TCR beta libraries by quantitative 5'-RACE with molecular barcodes. TCRdb analysed the 5' RACE reads with MiXCR anew, one entry per CDR3 protein. The sample lists fewer than 500,000 distinct CDR3 sequences, approximately 20% occurring once. What was sequenced was blood, either unsorted or a sorted T cell fraction (not recorded which). This chain joins TRBV19 and TRBJ1-5; D gene ambiguous. The source of this sequence is a male donor with ankylosing spondylitis. The CDR3 loop is CASSIPSGPDQPQHF. In nucleotides, the CDR3 is TGTGCCAGTAGTATACCGTCGGGCCCAGATCAGCCCCAGCATTTT.